A selection of T cell receptor beta chains follows, all from one sample in a study of T-cell memory formation after mild COVID-19. MiXCR, run by TCRdb on the 5' RACE reads, gives a single entry per CDR3 protein. The table includes about 350,000 distinct CDR3 sequences, about an eighth detected once. The sample was PBMCs or a T cell subset sorted from them (not recorded which). Receptors originate from a man aged 18 to 30 who had mild COVID-19 (a few samples of this study predate the infection). Cell type and time point are not known. The CDR3 runs from the conserved cysteine through the conserved F or W. D genes are given only for firm matches. Part of the rows lack a size; the others show once, few, many or a class for expanded clones.

D gene,V gene,clone size,J gene,CDR3 protein,CDR3 DNA
.,TRBV12-3/TRBV12-4,many,TRBJ2-5,CASRSGPTRTQYF,TGTGCCAGCAGGTCCGGCCCTACAAGAACCCAGTACTTC
.,TRBV10-3,.,TRBJ1-3,CATGGPSGNTIYF,TGTGCCACTGGCGGGCCCTCTGGAAACACCATATATTTT
.,TRBV4-1,.,TRBJ2-5,CASSHPGTKLAQETQYF,TGCGCCAGCAGCCACCCAGGGACCAAGCTGGCCCAAGAGACCCAGTACTTC
TRBD1,TRBV7-2,.,TRBJ1-5,CASSSRGRGQPQQF,TGTGCCAGCAGCTCTAGGGGGCGCGGTCAGCCCCAGCAATTT
TRBD1,TRBV5-1,.,TRBJ2-1,CASSLGGQPSYNEQFF,TGCGCCAGCAGCTTGGGGGGACAGCCCTCCTACAATGAGCAGTTCTTC
.,TRBV5-1,many,TRBJ2-5,CASRRSQTQETQYF,TGCGCCAGCAGAAGATCACAGACCCAAGAGACCCAGTACTTC
.,TRBV4-3,few,TRBJ1-2,CASSQIRARYEEGYTF,TGCGCCAGCAGCCAGATCCGAGCCAGATATGAGGAAGGCTACACCTTC
.,TRBV5-1,few,TRBJ1-4,CASSLGTVNEKLFF,TGCGCCAGCAGCTTGGGGACAGTTAATGAAAAACTGTTTTTT
TRBD1,TRBV10-1,few,TRBJ2-4,CASSLQGENIQYF,TGCGCCAGCAGTCTACAGGGGGAAAACATTCAGTACTTC
TRBD1,TRBV6-2/TRBV6-3,.,TRBJ1-1,CASSYPRQGRFRTEAFF,TGTGCCAGCAGTTACCCCCGACAGGGACGGTTTCGCACTGAAGCTTTCTTT
TRBD1,TRBV6-1,.,TRBJ2-3,CASSAPGQVTDTQYF,TGTGCCAGCAGTGCCCCGGGACAGGTCACAGATACGCAGTATTTT
.,TRBV6-2/TRBV6-3,few,TRBJ2-3,CASTNWDTQYF,TGTGCCAGCACGAATTGGGATACGCAGTATTTT
.,TRBV11-2,.,TRBJ2-1,CASRTVTSSYNEQFF,TGTGCCAGCAGGACGGTGACGAGCTCCTACAATGAGCAGTTCTTC
.,TRBV3-1,.,TRBJ2-7,CASSQEGVDEQYF,TGTGCCAGCAGCCAAGAGGGCGTGGACGAGCAGTACTTC
.,TRBV27,few,TRBJ2-1,CASSLSPGMAYEQFF,TGTGCCAGCAGTTTATCGCCAGGGATGGCCTATGAGCAGTTCTTC
.,TRBV4-3,.,TRBJ1-4,CASSPQGNEKLFF,TGCGCCAGCAGCCCCCAGGGAAATGAAAAACTGTTTTTT
.,TRBV7-2,.,TRBJ2-4,CASSLGTAKNIQYF,TGTGCCAGCAGCTTGGGTACAGCCAAAAACATTCAGTACTTC
.,TRBV4-3,.,TRBJ2-3,CASSQDGGTQYF,TGCGCCAGCAGCCAAGACGGGGGTACGCAGTATTTT
TRBD2,TRBV5-6,few,TRBJ2-3,CASSPYSGGPTQYF,TGTGCCAGCAGTCCGTATTCGGGGGGGCCTACGCAGTATTTT
.,TRBV27,.,TRBJ2-1,CASSPRTLSNEQFF,TGTGCCAGCAGTCCGCGGACCTTGAGCAATGAGCAGTTCTTC
.,TRBV21-1,few,TRBJ2-1,CASSKPGQGAAEQFF,TGTGCCAGCAGCAAACCGGGACAGGGTGCAGCGGAGCAGTTCTTC
.,TRBV27,.,TRBJ2-5,CASSLGMGMGETQYF,TGTGCCAGCAGTTTGGGCATGGGGATGGGAGAGACCCAGTACTTC
TRBD1,TRBV7-6,few,TRBJ2-5,CASSLAHRDREGETQYF,TGTGCCAGCAGCTTAGCGCACCGGGACAGGGAGGGGGAGACCCAGTACTTC
.,TRBV5-1,once,TRBJ1-3,CASGREIAGPGNTIYF,TGCGCCAGCGGAAGGGAAATTGCAGGGCCCGGAAACACCATATATTTT
.,TRBV5-6,.,TRBJ2-7,CASSPAGVYEQYF,TGTGCCAGCAGCCCGGCAGGGGTCTACGAGCAGTACTTC
.,TRBV4-3,.,TRBJ1-3,CASSQDGRGGSGNTIYF,TGCGCCAGCAGCCAAGATGGGAGGGGGGGCTCTGGAAACACCATATATTTT
.,TRBV20-1,.,TRBJ2-7,CSARNSYEQYF,TGCAGTGCTAGAAACTCCTACGAGCAGTACTTC
.,TRBV18,.,TRBJ1-3,CASSPGGPRSGNTIYF,TGTGCCAGCTCACCAGGGGGTCCTCGCTCTGGAAACACCATATATTTT
.,TRBV6-5,.,TRBJ2-7,CASSYTVNSYEQYF,TGTGCCAGCAGTTACACGGTGAACTCCTACGAGCAGTACTTC
TRBD1,TRBV4-3,.,TRBJ1-1,CASSQGAGTGNTEAFF,TGCGCCAGCAGCCAAGGTGCTGGGACAGGGAACACTGAAGCTTTCTTT
TRBD1,TRBV20-1,.,TRBJ2-5,CSAPGTDQETQYF,TGCAGTGCGCCTGGGACAGACCAAGAGACCCAGTACTTC
.,TRBV11-1,few,TRBJ2-3,CASSILQLDTQYF,TGTGCCAGCAGCATCCTACAGCTAGATACGCAGTATTTT
.,TRBV28,.,TRBJ2-2,CASSLQRSYGELFF,TGTGCCAGCAGTTTACAGCGGTCATACGGGGAGCTGTTTTTT
TRBD1,TRBV5-5,.,TRBJ2-3,CASSPRTGWDTQYF,TGTGCCAGCAGCCCCCGGACAGGGTGGGATACGCAGTATTTT
.,TRBV27,.,TRBJ2-7,CASSSGVNYEQYF,TGTGCCAGCAGTTCGGGGGTAAACTACGAGCAGTACTTC
TRBD1,TRBV4-1,.,TRBJ1-1,CASSQAQHTRDRGGEAFF,TGCGCCAGCAGCCAAGCCCAGCATACCCGGGACAGGGGGGGTGAAGCTTTCTTT
.,TRBV19,.,TRBJ1-1,CATQPFETHAEAFF,TGTGCCACCCAGCCCTTCGAGACACACGCTGAAGCTTTCTTT
TRBD1,TRBV5-5,.,TRBJ1-2,CASSAGGTYGYTF,TGTGCCAGCAGCGCAGGGGGTACCTATGGCTACACCTTC
.,TRBV7-2,few,TRBJ1-6,CASSLGTVNSPLHF,TGTGCCAGCAGCCTCGGGACGGTTAATTCACCCCTCCACTTT
.,TRBV4-1,.,TRBJ2-7,CASSQGLGEWDEQYF,TGCGCCAGCAGCCAAGGTCTGGGGGAATGGGACGAGCAGTACTTC
TRBD1,TRBV5-1,few,TRBJ1-1,CASQLPGQGSPAFF,TGCGCCAGCCAACTTCCCGGACAGGGAAGCCCGGCTTTCTTT
.,TRBV6-2/TRBV6-3,few,TRBJ1-1,CASSFRVANTEAFF,TGTGCCAGCAGTTTCCGGGTCGCTAACACTGAAGCTTTCTTT
.,TRBV27,.,TRBJ1-1,CASSSGQIYTESFF,TGTGCCAGCAGTTCCGGACAGATTTACACTGAGTCTTTCTTT
.,TRBV5-1,few,TRBJ2-2,CASSSGTTTGELFF,TGCGCCAGCAGCTCAGGGACGACCACCGGGGAGCTGTTTTTT
TRBD1,TRBV5-1,few,TRBJ2-2,CASSPGTVIATGELFF,TGCGCCAGCAGCCCGGGGACAGTAATAGCCACCGGGGAGCTGTTTTTT
.,TRBV5-1,.,TRBJ1-2,CASAAEGYGYTF,TGCGCCAGCGCCGCAGAGGGATATGGCTACACCTTC
.,TRBV19,few,TRBJ2-2,CASSIAGAGIYTGELFF,TGTGCCAGTAGTATAGCTGGCGCAGGGATTTACACCGGGGAGCTGTTTTTT
TRBD2,TRBV7-2,.,TRBJ2-7,CASSHRLAGNSYEQYF,TGTGCCAGCAGCCACCGACTAGCGGGGAACTCCTACGAGCAGTACTTC
.,TRBV4-3,.,TRBJ2-7,CASSQEVLDSYYEQYF,TGCGCCAGCAGCCAAGAGGTCCTGGACAGCTACTACGAGCAGTACTTC
TRBD1,TRBV5-1,.,TRBJ1-1,CAGATGPNTEAFF,TGCGCCGGGGCGACAGGGCCGAACACTGAAGCTTTCTTT